The present T cell receptor (beta chain) was sequenced within a study of cytomegalovirus exposure and HLA in healthy donors. General study findings and limits: CMV serostatus stood as the only immune exposure information on hand.

Concerning this clone itself: No antigen is known for it.

V was pared by 5 bases and J by 9 bases, with 6 bases of the junction left unmatched. From germline, CDR1 is SGHAT and CDR2 FQNNGV. This CDR3 has 12 residues. The PCR ran on 60 Vbeta and 13 Jbeta primers. Clones were sequenced by immunoSEQ multiplex PCR, and TCRdb holds only the in-frame ones, with some missing. The repertoire holds around 120,000 clones, with about 80% as singletons. The receptor comes from a woman between 35 and 50 years old in good health and CMV-seronegative. The chain recombines TRBV11-2 with TRBJ2-7, with 8 positions matching TRBD1. Sequences were obtained from PBMCs. The CDR3 here is CASSPDRGLQYF. The CDR3, as DNA: TGTGCCAGCAGCCCAGACAGGGGACTGCAGTACTTC.